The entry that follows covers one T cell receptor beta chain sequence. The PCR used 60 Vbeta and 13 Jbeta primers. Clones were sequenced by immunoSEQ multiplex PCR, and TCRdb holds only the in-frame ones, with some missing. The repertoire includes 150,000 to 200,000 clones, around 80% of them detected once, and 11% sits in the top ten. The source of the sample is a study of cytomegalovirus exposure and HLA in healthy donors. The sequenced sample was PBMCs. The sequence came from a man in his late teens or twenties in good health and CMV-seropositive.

The CDR3: CASSSRLRGFPHEQYF. The CDR3 DNA reads TGTGCCAGCTCATCCAGGCTCAGGGGATTCCCCCACGAGCAGTACTTC. This chain uses TRBV18 with TRBJ2-7, with D possibly matching TRBD1 (6 bases). This CDR3 comprises 16 residues. V lost 5 bases, J lost 5 bases, and 22 bases lay in between. Germline assignment: CDR1 KGHSH and CDR2 LQKENI.